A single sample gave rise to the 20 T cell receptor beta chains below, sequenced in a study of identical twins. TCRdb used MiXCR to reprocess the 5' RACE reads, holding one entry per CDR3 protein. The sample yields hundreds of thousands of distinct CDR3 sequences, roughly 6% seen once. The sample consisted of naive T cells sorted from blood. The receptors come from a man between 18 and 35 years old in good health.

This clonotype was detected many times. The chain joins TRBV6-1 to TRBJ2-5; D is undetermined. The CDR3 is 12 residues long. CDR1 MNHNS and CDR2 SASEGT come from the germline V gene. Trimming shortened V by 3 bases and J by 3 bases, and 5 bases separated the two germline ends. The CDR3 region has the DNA TGTGCCAGCAGTGATTCTGAAGAGACCCAGTACTTC. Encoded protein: CASSDSEETQYF.

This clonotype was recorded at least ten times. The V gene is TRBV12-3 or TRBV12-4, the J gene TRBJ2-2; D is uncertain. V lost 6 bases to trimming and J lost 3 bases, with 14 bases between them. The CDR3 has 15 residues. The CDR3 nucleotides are TGTGCCAGCAGAGACCAAGGAAGGTACACCGGGGAGCTGTTTTTT. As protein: CASRDQGRYTGELFF.

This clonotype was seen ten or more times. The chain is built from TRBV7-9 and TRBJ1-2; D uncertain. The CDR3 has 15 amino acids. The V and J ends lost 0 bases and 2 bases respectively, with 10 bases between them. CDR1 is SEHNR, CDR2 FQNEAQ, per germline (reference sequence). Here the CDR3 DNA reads TGTGCCAGCAGCTTAGCTGACCGATCCAACTATGGCTACACCTTC. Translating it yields CASSLADRSNYGYTF.

This CDR3 is CSASVTSGRAIEQYF. DNA of the CDR3: TGCAGTGCTAGCGTGACTAGCGGGAGGGCCATCGAGCAGTACTTC. The rearrangement links TRBV20-1 to TRBJ2-7; 14 nucleotides line up with TRBD2. Germline V gives CDR1 DFQATT, CDR2 SNEGSKA (reference sequence). The CDR3 extends over 15 amino acids. With 3 bases clipped from V and 6 bases from J, the junction kept 7 bases outside the gene matches.

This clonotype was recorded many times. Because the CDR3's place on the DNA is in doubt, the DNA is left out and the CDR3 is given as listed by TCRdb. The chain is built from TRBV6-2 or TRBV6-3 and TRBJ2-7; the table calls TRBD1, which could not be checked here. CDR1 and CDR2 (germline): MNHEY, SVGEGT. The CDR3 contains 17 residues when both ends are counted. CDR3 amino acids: CASSTSILYSGTYEQYF.

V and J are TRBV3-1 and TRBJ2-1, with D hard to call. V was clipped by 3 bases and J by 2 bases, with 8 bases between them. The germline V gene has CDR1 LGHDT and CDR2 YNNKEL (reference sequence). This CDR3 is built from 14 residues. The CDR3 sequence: CASSHGSAYNEQFF. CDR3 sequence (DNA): TGTGCCAGCAGCCATGGCAGCGCCTACAATGAGCAGTTCTTC.

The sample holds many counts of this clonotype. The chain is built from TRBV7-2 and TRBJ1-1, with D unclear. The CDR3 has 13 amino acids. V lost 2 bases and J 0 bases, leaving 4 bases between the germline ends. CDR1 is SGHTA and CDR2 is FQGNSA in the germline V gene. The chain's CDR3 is CASSLYVNTEAFF. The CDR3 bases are TGTGCCAGCAGCTTATATGTGAACACTGAAGCTTTCTTT.

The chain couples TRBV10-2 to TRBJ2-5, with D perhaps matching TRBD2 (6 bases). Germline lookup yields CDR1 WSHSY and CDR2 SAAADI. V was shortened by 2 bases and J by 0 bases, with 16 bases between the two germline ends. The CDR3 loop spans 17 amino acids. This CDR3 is CASSEETSGPYQETQYF. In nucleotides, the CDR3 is TGCGCCAGCAGTGAGGAGACTAGTGGACCGTACCAAGAGACCCAGTACTTC.

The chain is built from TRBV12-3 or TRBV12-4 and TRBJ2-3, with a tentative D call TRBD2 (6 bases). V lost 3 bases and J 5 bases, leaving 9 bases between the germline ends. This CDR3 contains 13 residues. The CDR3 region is CASSFGTLDTQYF. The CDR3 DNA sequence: TGTGCCAGCAGTTTCGGGACTTTAGATACGCAGTATTTT.

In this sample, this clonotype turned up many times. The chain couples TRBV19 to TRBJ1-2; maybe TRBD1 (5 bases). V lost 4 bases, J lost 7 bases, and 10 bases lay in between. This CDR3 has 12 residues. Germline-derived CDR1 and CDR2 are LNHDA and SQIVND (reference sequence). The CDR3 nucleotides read TGTGCCAGTAGTAGGTCAGGGTCTGGCTACACCTTC. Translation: CASSRSGSGYTF.

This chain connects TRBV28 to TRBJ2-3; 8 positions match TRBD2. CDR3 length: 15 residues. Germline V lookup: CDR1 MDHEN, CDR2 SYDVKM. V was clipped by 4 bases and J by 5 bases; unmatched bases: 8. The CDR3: CASSSAAGGVDTQYF. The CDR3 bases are TGTGCCAGCAGTTCGGCTGCGGGAGGTGTAGATACGCAGTATTTT.

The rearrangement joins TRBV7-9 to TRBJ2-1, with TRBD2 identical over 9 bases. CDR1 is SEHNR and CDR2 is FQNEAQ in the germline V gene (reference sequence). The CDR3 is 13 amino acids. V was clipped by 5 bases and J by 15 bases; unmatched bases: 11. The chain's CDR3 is CASSAPGGRAPFF. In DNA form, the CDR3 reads TGTGCCAGCAGCGCCCCCGGCGGGAGGGCCCCGTTCTTC.

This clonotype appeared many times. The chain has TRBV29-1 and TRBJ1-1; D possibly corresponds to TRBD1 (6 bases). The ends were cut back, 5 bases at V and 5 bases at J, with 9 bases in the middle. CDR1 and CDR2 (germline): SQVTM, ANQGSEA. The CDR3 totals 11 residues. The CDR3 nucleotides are TGCAGCGTTCGGGGACAAACTGAAGCTTTCTTT. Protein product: CSVRGQTEAFF.

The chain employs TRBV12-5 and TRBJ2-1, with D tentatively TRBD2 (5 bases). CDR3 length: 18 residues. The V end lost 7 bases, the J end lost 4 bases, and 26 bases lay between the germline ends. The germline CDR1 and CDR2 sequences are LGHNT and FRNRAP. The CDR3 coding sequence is TGTGCTAGTGCTCTGGTCCCTCTTAGCGCACAGAATTACAATGAGCAGTTCTTC. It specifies CASALVPLSAQNYNEQFF.

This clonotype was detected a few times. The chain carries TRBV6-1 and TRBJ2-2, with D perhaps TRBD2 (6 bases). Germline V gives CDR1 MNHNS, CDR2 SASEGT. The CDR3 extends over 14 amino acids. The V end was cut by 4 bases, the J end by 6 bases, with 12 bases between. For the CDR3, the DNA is TGTGCCAGCAGTGGAGCGGAGGGGCCCGGGGAGCTGTTTTTT. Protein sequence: CASSGAEGPGELFF.

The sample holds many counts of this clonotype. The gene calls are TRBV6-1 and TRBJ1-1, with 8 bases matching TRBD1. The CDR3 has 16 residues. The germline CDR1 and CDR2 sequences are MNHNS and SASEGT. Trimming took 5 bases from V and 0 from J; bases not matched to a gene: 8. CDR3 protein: CASSPGQGNMNTEAFF. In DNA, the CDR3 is TGTGCCAGCAGTCCAGGACAGGGCAACATGAACACTGAAGCTTTCTTT.

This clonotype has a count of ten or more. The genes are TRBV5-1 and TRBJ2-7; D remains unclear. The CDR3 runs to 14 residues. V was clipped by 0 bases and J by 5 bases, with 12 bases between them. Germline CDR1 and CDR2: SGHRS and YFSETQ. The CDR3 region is CASSLGGLVDEQYF. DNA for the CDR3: TGCGCCAGCAGCTTGGGTGGTCTCGTGGACGAGCAGTACTTC.

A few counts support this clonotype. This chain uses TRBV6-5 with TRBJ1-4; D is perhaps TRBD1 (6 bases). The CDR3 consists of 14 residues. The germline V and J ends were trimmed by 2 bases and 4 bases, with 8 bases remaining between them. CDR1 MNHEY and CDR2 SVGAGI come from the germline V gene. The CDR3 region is CASSYEGVNEKLFF. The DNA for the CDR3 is TGTGCCAGCAGTTACGAGGGGGTTAATGAAAAACTGTTTTTT.

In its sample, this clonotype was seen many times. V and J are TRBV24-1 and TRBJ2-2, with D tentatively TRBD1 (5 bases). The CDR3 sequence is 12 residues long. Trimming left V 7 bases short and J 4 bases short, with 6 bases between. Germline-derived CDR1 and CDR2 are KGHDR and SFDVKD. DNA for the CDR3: TGTGCCACCAGAGGGGCCACCGGGGAGCTGTTTTTT. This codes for CATRGATGELFF.

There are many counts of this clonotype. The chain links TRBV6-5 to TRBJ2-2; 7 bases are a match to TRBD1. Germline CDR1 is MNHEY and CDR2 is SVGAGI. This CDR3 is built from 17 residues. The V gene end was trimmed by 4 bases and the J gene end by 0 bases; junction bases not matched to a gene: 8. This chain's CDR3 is CASSFSAGTANTGELFF. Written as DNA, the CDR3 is TGTGCCAGCAGTTTTTCCGCCGGGACAGCGAACACCGGGGAGCTGTTTTTT.